Given below is one T cell receptor beta chain in context. Antigen specificity is unknown. The data originate from a study of post-analysis software for immune sequencing data. On the study more broadly: Patients had relapsing-remitting, secondary progressive or progressive-relapsing multiple sclerosis; some lacked subtype.

Findings and caveats of the study: For normalized Chao1 diversity, multiple sclerosis patients scored significantly lower than controls did. By F measure, samples from a shared preparation batch strongly co-clustered. Four to six TRBV segments were more frequent in patients than controls; TRBV5-6, TRBV5-1 and TRBV20-1 belonged to this group.

CDR1 and CDR2 (germline): MNHEY, SVGEGT. The germline V and J ends were trimmed by 6 bases and 0 bases, with 20 bases remaining between them. CDR3 length equals 17 residues. TCR beta cDNA libraries included unique molecular identifiers. cDNA molecules numbering some 500,000 came from approximately 1 to 10 million T cells. TCRdb redid the calling of the PCR reads with MiXCR, one entry per CDR3 protein. Of a few hundred thousand distinct CDR3 sequences listed, less than 40% are singletons. The rearrangement uses TRBV6-2 or TRBV6-3 and TRBJ1-1, with D unresolved. The sample was blood. This clonotype was obtained from a girl aged 5-17 years with multiple sclerosis. CDR3 sequence: CASSYNPFRGLNTEAFF. Here the CDR3 DNA reads TGTGCCAGCAGCTATAATCCTTTCAGAGGTTTGAACACTGAAGCTTTCTTT.